Detailed here is one T cell receptor beta chain. This clone's antigen is unknown. Base quality data are lacking; no much larger clone is found one base away. Collaborating institutions collected whole blood in K2EDTA tubes following their own protocols. For TCRbeta analysis, collaborator samples were shipped as frozen whole blood, as isolated PBMCs, or as DNA extracted from either sample type. This record comes from a study of blood T cell repertoires in COVID-19 (TCRdb year 2020). With regard to the full study: Samples covering the acute and convalescent phases of COVID-19 were provided by collaborators in the United States, Italy and Spain. The samples were drawn from the first 160 participants of the ongoing ImmuneRACE study and from 1,254 subjects provided by 6 global collaborators. The sample metadata nearly always contained a de-identified subject ID, COVID-19 status, age in years and sex. The repertoires were released in a freely available public database meant as a resource for research on the immune response to SARS-CoV-2. Where HLA class I and class II types were available, the types were taken from metadata supplied by the sample provider, not from assay-based typing. Deeply sampled blood TCRbeta repertoires from subjects exposed to, actively infected with, or recovered from COVID-19 were included in the dataset. The prospective study material was composed of cDNA or gDNA derived from T cells, B-cell-depleted T cells, or PBMCs. Study-wide conclusions, independent of this receptor: Clinical and demographic metadata were provided uncurated, with the amount varying by source and participant.

TCRbeta CDR3 regions were amplified from genomic DNA by means of the immunoSEQ Assay, a bias-controlled multiplex PCR. Per the source publication's procedure: Nucleated cell counts per sample were estimated from amplification of reference gene primers within the assay. Sequence reads were collapsed and filtered to measure the absolute abundance of every unique TCRbeta CDR3 rearrangement. For each sample, productive Simpson clonality was calculated by taking the square root of Simpson's diversity index across productive rearrangements. TCRdb took this table from immuneACCESS and kept in-frame rearrangements with V and J called. Such tables lack part of the clones; where checked against another copy, unresolved V genes explain under half of the gap, and the rest is unexplained. V and J calls and clone size follow that table, whereas D and trimming were derived from the DNA. The sample contains 130,000 to 150,000 clones, 81% of them found a single time. About 7.5% of the sample goes to the ten largest clones.

CDR1 and CDR2, per the germline V gene, are SGHTA and FQGTGA. Counted from cysteine to phenylalanine, this CDR3 has 16 amino acids. The only DNA kept is the CDR3, 48 bases in frame from the first base. V trim: 0 bases; J trim: 9 bases; unmatched bases: 3. The sequence links TRBV7-3 to TRBJ1-6; 12 bases in the middle match TRBD1. The sequence derives from a human donor in a cohort sampled during active COVID-19. The sequenced material came from peripheral blood. The CDR3 here reads CASSLTGTGGVSPLHF. The base sequence is TGTGCCAGCAGCTTAACCGGGACAGGGGGCGTTTCACCCCTCCACTTT.